Listed below are T cell receptor beta chains from one sample, sequenced in a study of shared clonotypes between healthy human individuals. Sequencing used immunoSEQ multiplex PCR; TCRdb keeps in-frame clones, though not all of them. The sample gives under 850,000 clones, 72% of which show up once; approximately 1.7% is in the top ten. Sequencing was performed on memory CD4+ T cells sorted from blood. The receptors derive from a young woman in good health. The CDR3 runs from the conserved cysteine through the conserved F or W. The D gene is left open where the match is weak. Size is stated for part of the rows, as once, few or many counts, or as a class when the clone is expanded.

d_call j_call clone_size v_call cdr3_nt cdr3_aa
- TRBJ2-5 many TRBV2 TGTGCCAGCACCGAGCCTTCCGGTGGGACCCAGTACTTC CASTEPSGGTQYF
- TRBJ2-4 - TRBV2 TGTGCCAGCAGGGGGACCATAGCCAAAAACATTCAGTACTTC CASRGTIAKNIQYF
TRBD1 TRBJ2-5 - TRBV11-2 TGTGCCAGCAGATTGGGACAGACGTACCAAGAGACCCAGTACTTC CASRLGQTYQETQYF
- TRBJ1-1 - TRBV19 TGTGCCAGTAGTTCGGGACTGAACACTGAAGCTTTCTTT CASSSGLNTEAFF
- TRBJ1-1 - TRBV27 TGTGCCAGCAGACAAGACAGGTTGAACACTGAAGCTTTCTTT CASRQDRLNTEAFF
TRBD1 TRBJ2-6 few TRBV28 TGTGCCAGCAGAGAGGGGACAGGGGTATCTGGGGCCAACGTCCTGACTTTC CASREGTGVSGANVLTF
- TRBJ2-5 once TRBV29-1 TGCAGCGCTACTTCGGGCGGCCTCCAAGAGACCCAGTACTTC CSATSGGLQETQYF
TRBD1 TRBJ2-7 once TRBV11-2 TGTGCCAGCAGCCCTTTCCGGGACAGCTCCTACGAGCAGTACTTC CASSPFRDSSYEQYF
- TRBJ2-7 - TRBV7-2 TGTGCCAGCAGCCAGGGGTCCTCCTACGAGCAGTACTTC CASSQGSSYEQYF
- TRBJ2-7 - TRBV5-1 TGCGCCAGCAGCCTAACTAGTTTTCTCTACGAGCAGTACTTC CASSLTSFLYEQYF
- TRBJ1-1 few TRBV28 TGTGCCAGCAATTCGGCAGCAATGAACACTGAAGCTTTCTTT CASNSAAMNTEAFF
- TRBJ2-3 - TRBV10-3 TGTGCCATCAGTGGAGGGGGTCACGGAGGTTCGGCGGACGCTAGCACAGATACGCAGTATTTT CAISGGGHGGSADASTDTQYF
- TRBJ2-3 - TRBV19 TGTGCCAGTAGTCGAGACGGACTGGCCGCTGATACGCAGTATTTT CASSRDGLAADTQYF
TRBD2 TRBJ2-3 few TRBV11-2 TGTGCCAGCTCCAACCTGGGGGCGGGGGGGCAGTATTTT CASSNLGAGGQYF
- TRBJ2-2 - TRBV29-1 TGCAGCGTAGACAGGTTAACGAACACCGGGGAGCTGTTTTTT CSVDRLTNTGELFF
- TRBJ1-2 - TRBV7-2 TGTGCCAGCAGCCAACCCGGACAGCGTAACTATGGCTACACCTTC CASSQPGQRNYGYTF
- TRBJ2-1 - TRBV6-1 TGTGCCAGCAGTCAACAGAAGTACACTTACAATGAGCAGTTCTTC CASSQQKYTYNEQFF
- TRBJ2-1 - TRBV11-3 TGTGCCAGCAGCTGGGGACTTACCAATGAGCAGTTCTTC CASSWGLTNEQFF
TRBD2 TRBJ2-1 - TRBV5-8 TGTGCCAGCAGCTTGCATGTGGCTAGCGGGAGCTCCTACAATGAGCAGTTCTTC CASSLHVASGSSYNEQFF
TRBD1 TRBJ2-7 - TRBV11-2 TGTGCCAGCAGCTTAGACAGGGGGTTGCTTTCGGAGCAGTACTTC CASSLDRGLLSEQYF
- TRBJ1-4 - TRBV7-3 TGTGCCAGCAGCGCCGGGGGGCCTAATGAAAAACTGTTTTTT CASSAGGPNEKLFF
- TRBJ2-7 - TRBV6-1 TGTGCCAGCAGGTCGGGACACCAATACTCCTACGAGCAGTACTTC CASRSGHQYSYEQYF
- TRBJ2-2 - TRBV5-1 TGCGCCAGCAGCCCCGGTCCCGGGAACACCGGGGAGCTGTTTTTT CASSPGPGNTGELFF
- TRBJ2-1 - TRBV28 TGTGCCAGCGCCAGCGTATCCTACAATGAGCAGTTCTTC CASASVSYNEQFF
- TRBJ1-1 - TRBV2 TGTGCCAGCAGTGTCGGTGTGTTGGCAGGTCGCCCGGGGGCTGAAGCTTTCTTT CASSVGVLAGRPGAEAFF
- TRBJ1-4 - TRBV4-2 TGTGCCAGCAGCCAAGAGCTGGGGCAGAATGAAAAACTGTTTTTT CASSQELGQNEKLFF
- TRBJ1-1 many TRBV5-4 TGTGCCAGCAGCCAAGATGGTCCCATAAGATCCGAAGCTTTCTTT CASSQDGPIRSEAFF
TRBD1 TRBJ1-3 - TRBV5-4 TGTGCCAGCAGACATCATACACCTGACAGGGGGCTATCTGGAAACACCATATATTTT CASRHHTPDRGLSGNTIYF
TRBD1 TRBJ2-1 - TRBV19 TGTGCCAGTAGTGGTGACAGGGGCCGAGAGCAGTTCTTC CASSGDRGREQFF
TRBD1 TRBJ2-5 few TRBV14 TGTGCCAGCAGCCAGACGACAGGGGGGGAGACCCAGTACTTC CASSQTTGGETQYF
TRBD1 TRBJ2-1 - TRBV23-1 TGCGCCAGCAGTCAAGACAGGGGTAACTACAATGAGCAGTTCTTC CASSQDRGNYNEQFF
- TRBJ1-5 few TRBV5-1 TGCGCCAGCAGCTTGGCCGGCAATCAGCCCCAGCATTTT CASSLAGNQPQHF
- TRBJ2-2 - TRBV28 TGTGCCAGCAGTCCAGGCGGAAACACCGGGGAGCTGTTTTTT CASSPGGNTGELFF
- TRBJ1-2 - TRBV5-1 TGCGCCAGCAGCGAATCCTTACCCCCCTATGGCTACACCTTC CASSESLPPYGYTF
TRBD2 TRBJ2-1 - TRBV4-1 TGCGCCAGCAGCCAAGTGGGAGCGGGAATTCGGGCATCCTACAATGAGCAGTTCTTC CASSQVGAGIRASYNEQFF
TRBD1 TRBJ2-2 - TRBV28 TGTGCCAGCAGTGCCCTCGGGACAGGGAACACCGGGGAGCTGTTTTTT CASSALGTGNTGELFF
TRBD1 TRBJ2-2 few TRBV19 TGTGCCAGTAGTGGACAGGGAAGGACCGGGGAGCTGTTTTTT CASSGQGRTGELFF
- TRBJ1-1 - TRBV5-6 TGTGCCAGCAGCTTGGCCAGTAGTCTGGGAGCTTTCTTT CASSLASSLGAFF
- TRBJ2-1 - TRBV10-1 TGCGCCAGCAGTGAGATGAGGGAGAAGCAGTTCTTC CASSEMREKQFF
TRBD2 TRBJ2-3 - TRBV7-2 TGTGCCAGCAGCTCGCGGGAGGTCGGAGATACGCAGTATTTT CASSSREVGDTQYF
- TRBJ1-3 - TRBV7-2 TGTGCCAGCAGCCGAAGGCGGGGTGGTGGAAACACCATATATTTT CASSRRRGGGNTIYF
TRBD2 TRBJ2-7 - TRBV5-1 TGCGCCAGCAGCTTGGTAGCGGGGCTCAGCTCCTACGAGCAGTACTTC CASSLVAGLSSYEQYF
- TRBJ2-1 - TRBV18 TGTGCCAGCTCACCACGGGATGAGCAGTTCTTC CASSPRDEQFF
- TRBJ2-7 - TRBV7-2 TGTGCCAGCAGAACGGCGGGCAGCTCCTACGAGCAGTACTTC CASRTAGSSYEQYF